One T cell receptor (beta chain) is described in this entry. What it binds is not known. Samples with a second dose at about 4 or about 12 weeks were pooled together. The data were taken from a study of T cell responses to AZD1222 COVID-19 vaccine. Using immunoSEQ multiplex PCR, the repertoire was profiled, and TCRdb retains in-frame clones only, with some absent. The table has under 40,000 clones, approximately 80% seen once. Overall study results and limits: Clonal diversity was possibly underestimated, and white British individuals and females predominated among donors. Following two doses of AZD1222, Spike-specific TCR breadth and depth rose.

CDR3 length: 17 residues. Germline lookup yields CDR1 SGDLS and CDR2 YYNGEE. With 2 bases clipped from V and 3 bases from J, the junction kept 5 bases outside the gene matches. The chain is built from TRBV9 and TRBJ2-1; TRBD2 matches 13 bases. The receptor was isolated from an adult who received the AZD1222 COVID-19 vaccine. The sequences come from peripheral blood, collected 28 days after the second AZD1222 dose. The CDR3 region is CASSVGGTSGIYNEQFF. CDR3 sequence (DNA): TGTGCCAGCAGCGTGGGAGGGACTAGCGGGATCTACAATGAGCAGTTCTTC.